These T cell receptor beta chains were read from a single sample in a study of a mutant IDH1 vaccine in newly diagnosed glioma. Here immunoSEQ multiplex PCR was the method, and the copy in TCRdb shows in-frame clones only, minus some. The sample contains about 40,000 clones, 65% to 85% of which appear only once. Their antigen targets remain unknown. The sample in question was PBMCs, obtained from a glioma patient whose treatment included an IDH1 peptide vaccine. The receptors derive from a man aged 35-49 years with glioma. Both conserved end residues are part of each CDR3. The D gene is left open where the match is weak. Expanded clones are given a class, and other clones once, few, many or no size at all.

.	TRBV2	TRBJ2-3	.	TGTGCCAGCAGTGACGGGCCCCCGAGCACAGATACGCAGTATTTT	CASSDGPPSTDTQYF
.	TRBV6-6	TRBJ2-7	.	TGTGCCAGCCGGATGGGACGGGCCTACGAGCAGTACTTC	CASRMGRAYEQYF
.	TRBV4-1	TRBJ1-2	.	TGCGCCAGTACAGGGTTGGGAGGCTATGGCTACACCTTC	CASTGLGGYGYTF
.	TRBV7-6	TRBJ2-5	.	TGTGCCAGCAGCTCAGCGGGAGAGACCCAGTACTTC	CASSSAGETQYF
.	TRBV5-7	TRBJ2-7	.	TGTGCCAGCAGCTTTCCAGGGGCTACCTCCTACGAGCAGTACTTC	CASSFPGATSYEQYF
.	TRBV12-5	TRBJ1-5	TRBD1	TGTGCTAGTGCCTCACAGGGGGCTAGCAATCAGCCCCAGCATTTT	CASASQGASNQPQHF
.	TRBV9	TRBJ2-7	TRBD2	TGTGCCAGCAGCGTAGTGGGGGGGGTCGACGAGCAGTACTTC	CASSVVGGVDEQYF
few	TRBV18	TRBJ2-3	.	TGTGCCAGCTCGCGCACAGATACGCAGTATTTT	CASSRTDTQYF
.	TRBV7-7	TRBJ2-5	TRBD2	TGTGCTAGCAGCGCGAGCGGGAGGGGGGAGACCCAGTACTTC	CASSASGRGETQYF
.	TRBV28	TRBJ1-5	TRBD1	TGTGCCAGCAGCCCGCCGGGACAGGGATGGAGCAATCAGCCCCAGCATTTT	CASSPPGQGWSNQPQHF
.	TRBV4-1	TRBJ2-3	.	TGCGCCAGCAGCCAAGACCAGGGATTGTACACAGATACGCAGTATTTT	CASSQDQGLYTDTQYF
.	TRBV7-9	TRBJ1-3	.	TGTGCCAGCAGTCTCGGACATCTCGGCACTGGAAACACCATATATTTT	CASSLGHLGTGNTIYF
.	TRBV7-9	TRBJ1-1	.	TGTGCCAGCAGCCCCCTTAATATTGGACGTCCCGAAGCTTTCTTT	CASSPLNIGRPEAFF
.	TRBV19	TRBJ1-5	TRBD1	TGTGCCAGTAGTAGACAGGGATTAAATAGCAATCAGCCCCAGCATTTT	CASSRQGLNSNQPQHF
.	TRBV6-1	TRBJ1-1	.	TGTGCCAGCAGTTTTGACACAATGAACACTGAAGCTTTCTTT	CASSFDTMNTEAFF
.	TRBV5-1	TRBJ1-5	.	TGCGCCAGCAGCTTGGGGGACAATCAGCCCCAGCATTTT	CASSLGDNQPQHF